This T cell receptor beta chain emerged from a study of blood T cells in healthy people across ages. Findings of the study overall: Considered underestimates were the diversity estimates obtained from one million T cells.

Unmatched junction bases numbered 7, after V lost 6 bases and J lost 4 bases. The CDR3 extends over 15 amino acids. Germline V gene data show CDR1 as SEHNR and CDR2 as FQNEAQ (reference sequence). There are a few counts of this clonotype. Its antigen is undetermined. Primed by a sample-barcoded 5' primer and a J-beta primer mix, a second PCR proceeded for roughly 6 to 12 cycles. MiXCR was run by TCRdb on the 5' RACE reads, yielding one entry per CDR3 protein. The table records about 1,500,000 distinct CDR3 sequences, approximately 30% of them present only once. In each sample, at least 6.5 million PBMCs were isolated.

Sequencing was done on a sample of blood. The rearrangement uses TRBV7-9 and TRBJ2-3; 10 positions agree with TRBD2. The receptor was derived from a woman in her twenties or thirties in good health. CDR3 nucleotide sequence: TGTGCCAGCAGATTACTAGCGGGGTCGTCAGATACGCAGTATTTT. Its translation is CASRLLAGSSDTQYF.